This is a list of T cell receptor beta chains from one sample in a study of CD8 T cells in Susac syndrome. TCRdb re-derived calls from the immunoSEQ multiplex PCR reads in MiXCR, one entry per CDR3 protein. The table records about 440,000 distinct CDR3 sequences, 85% of them present only once. The specimen was CD8+ T cells from PBMCs. The receptors here all came from a human donor with multiple sclerosis. The CDR3 runs from the conserved cysteine through the conserved F or W. Each record gives: clone size, V gene, J gene, D gene, CDR3 protein, CDR3 DNA. D genes are given only for firm matches. Clone size is stated in some rows and not others, as once, few, many or a class when expanded.

size: NA
V: TRBV7-9
J: TRBJ2-3
D: TRBD2
CDR3: CASSIGTRNTDTQYF
DNA: TGTGCCAGCAGCATCGGGACTAGAAACACAGATACGCAGTATTTT

size: NA
V: TRBV4-1
J: TRBJ2-5
D: NA
CDR3: CASSQTPGFGETQYF
DNA: TGCGCCAGCAGCCAGACCCCTGGGTTTGGAGAGACCCAGTACTTC

size: NA
V: TRBV19
J: TRBJ1-6
D: NA
CDR3: CASKSGGNSPLHF
DNA: TGTGCCAGTAAATCTGGGGGCAATTCACCCCTCCACTTT

size: NA
V: TRBV3-1
J: TRBJ2-2
D: NA
CDR3: CASSPYGIRGVIGELFF
DNA: TGTGCCAGCAGCCCTTACGGGATACGGGGAGTCATCGGGGAGCTGTTTTTT

size: NA
V: TRBV6-6
J: TRBJ2-2
D: NA
CDR3: CASSYDLDRNTGELFF
DNA: TGTGCCAGCAGTTACGACCTAGACAGGAACACCGGGGAGCTGTTTTTT

size: NA
V: TRBV4-1
J: TRBJ2-7
D: NA
CDR3: CASSQGEDSGSYEQYF
DNA: TGCGCCAGCAGCCAAGGAGAAGATAGCGGCTCCTACGAGCAGTACTTC

size: NA
V: TRBV30
J: TRBJ2-1
D: NA
CDR3: CAWSVVAGGEEGYNEQFF
DNA: TGTGCCTGGAGTGTTGTCGCTGGTGGGGAAGAAGGCTACAATGAGCAGTTCTTC

size: NA
V: TRBV5-4
J: TRBJ2-7
D: TRBD1
CDR3: CASSPIGTEEQYF
DNA: TGTGCCAGCAGTCCAATCGGGACAGAGGAGCAGTACTTC

size: NA
V: TRBV21-1
J: TRBJ1-2
D: NA
CDR3: CASNPSLQSYTPGYTF
DNA: TGTGCCAGCAACCCTTCGTTACAGTCCTATACCCCTGGCTACACCTTC

size: NA
V: TRBV10-3
J: TRBJ2-3
D: NA
CDR3: CAISEPGTDTQYF
DNA: TGTGCCATCAGTGAGCCGGGCACAGATACGCAGTATTTT

size: NA
V: TRBV30
J: TRBJ1-1
D: NA
CDR3: CAWSEGRNTEAFF
DNA: TGTGCCTGGAGTGAGGGCAGGAACACTGAAGCTTTCTTT

size: NA
V: TRBV20-1
J: TRBJ2-1
D: TRBD2
CDR3: CSARGGLAGRGPYNEQFF
DNA: TGCAGTGCTAGAGGTGGACTAGCGGGAAGGGGCCCATACAATGAGCAGTTCTTC

size: NA
V: TRBV6-5
J: TRBJ1-3
D: NA
CDR3: CASSYATGTEFGNTIYF
DNA: TGTGCCAGCAGTTACGCCACCGGGACGGAGTTTGGAAACACCATATATTTT

size: NA
V: TRBV6-4
J: TRBJ2-1
D: TRBD1
CDR3: CASSPDRDYNEQFF
DNA: TGTGCCAGCAGCCCGGACAGGGATTACAATGAGCAGTTCTTC

size: NA
V: TRBV6-1
J: TRBJ1-1
D: NA
CDR3: CASNVDLHTEAFF
DNA: TGTGCCAGCAATGTGGACCTCCACACTGAAGCTTTCTTT

size: NA
V: TRBV29-1
J: TRBJ2-1
D: NA
CDR3: CSVDSQMKQFF
DNA: TGCAGCGTTGATAGTCAGATGAAGCAGTTCTTC

size: NA
V: TRBV30
J: TRBJ2-7
D: NA
CDR3: CAWRGPVSGGEQYF
DNA: TGTGCCTGGAGGGGCCCAGTTTCAGGCGGCGAGCAGTACTTC

size: NA
V: TRBV5-1
J: TRBJ2-2
D: TRBD2
CDR3: CASSTLAGGVTGELFF
DNA: TGCGCCAGCAGTACCCTAGCGGGAGGGGTCACCGGGGAGCTGTTTTTT

size: few
V: TRBV6-1
J: TRBJ2-1
D: TRBD2
CDR3: CASSEQGGGMYNEQFF
DNA: TGTGCCAGCAGTGAACAGGGCGGGGGGATGTACAATGAGCAGTTCTTC

size: NA
V: TRBV29-1
J: TRBJ2-7
D: NA
CDR3: CSVEGKQTGVPSYEQYF
DNA: TGCAGCGTTGAAGGAAAACAGACTGGGGTACCCTCCTACGAGCAGTACTTC

size: NA
V: TRBV19
J: TRBJ2-1
D: TRBD2
CDR3: CASTSGGLPGDYNEQFF
DNA: TGTGCCAGTACGAGCGGGGGCCTCCCAGGGGACTACAATGAGCAGTTCTTC

size: NA
V: TRBV25-1
J: TRBJ2-1
D: NA
CDR3: CASVVLGGGGIEQFF
DNA: TGTGCCAGTGTCGTCCTAGGGGGAGGCGGCATTGAGCAGTTCTTC

size: NA
V: TRBV20-1
J: TRBJ2-7
D: NA
CDR3: CSARSGMHYEQYF
DNA: TGCAGTGCTAGATCCGGGATGCACTACGAGCAGTACTTC

size: NA
V: TRBV27
J: TRBJ1-1
D: NA
CDR3: CASSQRTDLNTEAFF
DNA: TGTGCCAGCAGTCAGCGGACGGACTTGAACACTGAAGCTTTCTTT

size: NA
V: TRBV29-1
J: TRBJ2-7
D: NA
CDR3: CSVGFGGTYEQYF
DNA: TGCAGCGTTGGATTTGGGGGAACCTACGAGCAGTACTTC

size: NA
V: TRBV11-2
J: TRBJ2-2
D: NA
CDR3: CASSLDSGPGELFF
DNA: TGTGCCAGCAGCTTAGATTCCGGACCCGGGGAGCTGTTTTTT

size: NA
V: TRBV11-2
J: TRBJ2-7
D: NA
CDR3: CASSLSIDEQYF
DNA: TGTGCCAGCAGCTTGAGTATTGACGAGCAGTACTTC

size: NA
V: TRBV6-2/TRBV6-3
J: TRBJ1-1
D: NA
CDR3: CAARQASSRLTEAFF
DNA: TGTGCCGCAAGACAGGCATCTTCTCGGTTGACTGAAGCTTTCTTT

size: NA
V: TRBV10-3
J: TRBJ2-7
D: TRBD1
CDR3: CAISEPYSRTGWDKQYF
DNA: TGTGCCATCAGTGAGCCGTACTCCAGGACAGGGTGGGACAAGCAGTACTTC

size: few
V: TRBV30
J: TRBJ2-5
D: TRBD1
CDR3: CAWHRGQGIRETQYF
DNA: TGTGCCTGGCACAGGGGACAGGGGATTAGGGAGACCCAGTACTTC

size: once
V: TRBV27
J: TRBJ1-1
D: NA
CDR3: CASSLQPLTEAFF
DNA: TGTGCCAGCAGTCTTCAGCCGTTGACTGAAGCTTTCTTT

size: once
V: TRBV29-1
J: TRBJ1-2
D: NA
CDR3: CSVGEAGGYTF
DNA: TGCAGCGTTGGAGAAGCCGGCGGCTACACCTTC

size: NA
V: TRBV3-1
J: TRBJ2-1
D: TRBD2
CDR3: CASSSTSGRGNEQFF
DNA: TGTGCCAGCAGCTCCACTAGCGGGAGGGGGAATGAGCAGTTCTTC